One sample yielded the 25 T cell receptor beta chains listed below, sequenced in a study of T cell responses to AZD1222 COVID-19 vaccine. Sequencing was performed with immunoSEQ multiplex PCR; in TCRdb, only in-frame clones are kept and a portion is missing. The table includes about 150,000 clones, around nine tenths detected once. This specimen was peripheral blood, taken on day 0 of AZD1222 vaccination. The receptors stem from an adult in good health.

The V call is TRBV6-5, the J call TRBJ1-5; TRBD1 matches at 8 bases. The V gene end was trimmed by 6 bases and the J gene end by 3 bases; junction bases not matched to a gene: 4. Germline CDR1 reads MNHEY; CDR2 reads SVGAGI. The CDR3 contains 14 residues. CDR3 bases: TGTGCCAGCAGCTCAGGGGGCGTCAATCAGCCCCAGCATTTT. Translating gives CASSSGGVNQPQHF.

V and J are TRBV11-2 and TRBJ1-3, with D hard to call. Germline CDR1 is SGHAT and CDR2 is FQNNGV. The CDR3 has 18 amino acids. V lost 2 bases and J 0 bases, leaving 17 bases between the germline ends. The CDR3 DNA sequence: TGTGCCAGCAGCTTAAATGTGTGGCAGACCCTCTCTGGAAACACCATATATTTT. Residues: CASSLNVWQTLSGNTIYF.

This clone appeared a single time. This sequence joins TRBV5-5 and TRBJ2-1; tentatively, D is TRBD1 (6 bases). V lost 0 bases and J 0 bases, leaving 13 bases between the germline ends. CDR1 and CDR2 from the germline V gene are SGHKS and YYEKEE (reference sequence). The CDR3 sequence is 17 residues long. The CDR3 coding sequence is TGTGCCAGCAGCTTGGGGTCGAGGGGGAGCTCCTACAATGAGCAGTTCTTC. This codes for CASSLGSRGSSYNEQFF.

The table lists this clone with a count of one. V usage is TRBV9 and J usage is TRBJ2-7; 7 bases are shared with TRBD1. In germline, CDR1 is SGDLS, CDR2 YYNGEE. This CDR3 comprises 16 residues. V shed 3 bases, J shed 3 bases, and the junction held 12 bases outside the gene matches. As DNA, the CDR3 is TGTGCCAGCAGCGCCGGCAGGGCAACAGGGGTCTACGAGCAGTACTTC. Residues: CASSAGRATGVYEQYF.

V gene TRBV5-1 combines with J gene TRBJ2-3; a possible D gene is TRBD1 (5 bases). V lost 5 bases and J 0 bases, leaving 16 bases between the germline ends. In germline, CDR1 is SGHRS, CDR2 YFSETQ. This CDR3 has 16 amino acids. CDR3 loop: CASSARQGASTDTQYF. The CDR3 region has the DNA TGCGCCAGCAGTGCACGTCAAGGGGCCAGCACAGATACGCAGTATTTT.

In DNA form, the CDR3 reads TGTGCCAGCAGCCCTTTAAACCCTCCATACTTC. Translating gives CASSPLNPPYF. The chain combines TRBV7-6 with TRBJ2-4, with D hard to call. In germline, CDR1 is SGHVS, CDR2 FNYEAQ. This CDR3 region has 11 residues. V was cut by 5 bases and J by 16 bases, with 15 bases left in between.

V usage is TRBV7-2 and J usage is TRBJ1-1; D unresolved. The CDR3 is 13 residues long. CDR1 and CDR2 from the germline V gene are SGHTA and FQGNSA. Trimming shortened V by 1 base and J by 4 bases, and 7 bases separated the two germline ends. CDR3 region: CASSLEALTEAFF. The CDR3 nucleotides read TGTGCCAGCAGCTTAGAGGCCCTCACTGAAGCTTTCTTT.

CDR3 sequence: CASSTVLGEKLFF. CDR3 sequence (DNA): TGTGCCAGCAGTACGGTATTGGGAGAAAAACTGTTTTTT. This chain connects TRBV27 to TRBJ1-4, with no clear D. V dropped 5 bases and J dropped 8 bases, with 12 bases sitting between them. CDR3 length equals 13 residues. Germline lookup yields CDR1 MNHEY and CDR2 SMNVEV (reference sequence).

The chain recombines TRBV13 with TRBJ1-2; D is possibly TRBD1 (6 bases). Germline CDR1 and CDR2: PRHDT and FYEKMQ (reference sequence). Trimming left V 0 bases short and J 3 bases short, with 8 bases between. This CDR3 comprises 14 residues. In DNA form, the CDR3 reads TGTGCCAGCAGCTTAGGGGGGACATACTATGGCTACACCTTC. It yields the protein CASSLGGTYYGYTF.

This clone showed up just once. The CDR3 nucleotides read TGTGCTAGTGGGTGGACAGGAGGTAATGAAAAACTGTTTTTT. Encoded protein: CASGWTGGNEKLFF. This chain connects TRBV12-5 to TRBJ1-4; 7 bases map to TRBD1. V trimming: 6 bases; J trimming: 4 bases; junction bases outside the gene matches: 5. The CDR3 spans 14 residues. In germline, CDR1 is LGHNT, CDR2 FRNRAP.

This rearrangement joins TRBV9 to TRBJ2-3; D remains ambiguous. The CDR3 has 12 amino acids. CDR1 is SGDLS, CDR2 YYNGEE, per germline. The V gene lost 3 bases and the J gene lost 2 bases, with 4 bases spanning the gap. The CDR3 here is CASSALTDTQYF. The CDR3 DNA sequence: TGTGCCAGCAGCGCCCTCACAGATACGCAGTATTTT.

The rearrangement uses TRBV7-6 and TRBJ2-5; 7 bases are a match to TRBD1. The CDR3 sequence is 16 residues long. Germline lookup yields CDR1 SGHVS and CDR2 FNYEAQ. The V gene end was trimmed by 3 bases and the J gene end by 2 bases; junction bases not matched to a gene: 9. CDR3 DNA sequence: TGTGCCAGCAGCTTTTTCTTCGGGACAGAACAAGAGACCCAGTACTTC. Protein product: CASSFFFGTEQETQYF. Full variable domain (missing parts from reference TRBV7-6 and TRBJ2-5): GAGVSQSPRYKVTKRGQDVALRCDPISGHVSLYWYRQALGQGPEFLTYFNYEAQQDKSGLPNDRFSAERPEGSISTLTIQRTEQRDSAMYRCASSFFFGTEQETQYFGPGTRLLVL.

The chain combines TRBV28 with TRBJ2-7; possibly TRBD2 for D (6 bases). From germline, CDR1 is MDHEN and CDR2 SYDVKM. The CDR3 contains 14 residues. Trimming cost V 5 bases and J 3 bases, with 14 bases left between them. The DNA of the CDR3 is TGTGCCAGCAGTCCCGGGGACTCTTACTACGAGCAGTACTTC. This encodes CASSPGDSYYEQYF.

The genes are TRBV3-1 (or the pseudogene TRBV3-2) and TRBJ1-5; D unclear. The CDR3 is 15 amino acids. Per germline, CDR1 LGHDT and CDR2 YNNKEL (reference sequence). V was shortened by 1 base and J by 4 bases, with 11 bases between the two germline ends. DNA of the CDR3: TGTGCCAGCAGCCAAGGTCCAGGCCCTAATCAGCCCCAGCATTTT. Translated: CASSQGPGPNQPQHF.

CDR3 coding DNA: TGTGCCAGCAGCCAAGATGCTAGCGTCGAAGGCTACAATGAGCAGTTCTTC. It encodes CASSQDASVEGYNEQFF. V is TRBV4-2 and J is TRBJ2-1; tentatively, D is TRBD2 (6 bases). Trimming removed 0 bases from V and 3 bases from J, with 15 bases in between. CDR1 and CDR2 (germline): LGHNA, YNFKEQ. The CDR3 covers 17 residues.

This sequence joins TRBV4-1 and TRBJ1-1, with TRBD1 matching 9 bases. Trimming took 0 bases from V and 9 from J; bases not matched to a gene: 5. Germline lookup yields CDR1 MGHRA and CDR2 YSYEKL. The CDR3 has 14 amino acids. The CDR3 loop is CASSQDDRGWKAFF. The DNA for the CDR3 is TGCGCCAGCAGCCAAGATGACAGGGGGTGGAAAGCTTTCTTT.

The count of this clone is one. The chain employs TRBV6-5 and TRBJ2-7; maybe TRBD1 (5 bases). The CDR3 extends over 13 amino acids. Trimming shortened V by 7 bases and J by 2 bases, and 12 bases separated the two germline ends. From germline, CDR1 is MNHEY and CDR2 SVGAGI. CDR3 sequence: CASKNTGTYEQYF. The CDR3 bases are TGTGCCAGCAAGAACACAGGAACCTACGAGCAGTACTTC.

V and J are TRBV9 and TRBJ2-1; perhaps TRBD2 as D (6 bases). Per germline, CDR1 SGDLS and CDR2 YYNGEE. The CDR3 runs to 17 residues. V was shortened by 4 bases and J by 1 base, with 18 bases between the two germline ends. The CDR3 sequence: CASSIRKDGSSYNEQFF. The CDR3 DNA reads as TGTGCCAGCAGCATCCGAAAAGACGGGAGTTCCTACAATGAGCAGTTCTTC.

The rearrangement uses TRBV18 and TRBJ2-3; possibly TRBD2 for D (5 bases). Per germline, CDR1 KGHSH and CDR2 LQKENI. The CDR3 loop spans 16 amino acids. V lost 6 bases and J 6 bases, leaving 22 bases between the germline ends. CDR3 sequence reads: CASSPVSDTGEDTQYF. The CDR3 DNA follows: TGTGCCAGCTCCCCAGTATCAGATACCGGGGAGGATACGCAGTATTTT.

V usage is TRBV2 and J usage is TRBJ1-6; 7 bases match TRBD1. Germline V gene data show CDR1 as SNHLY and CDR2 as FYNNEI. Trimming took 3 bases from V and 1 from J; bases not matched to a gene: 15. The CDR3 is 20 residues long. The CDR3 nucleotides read TGTGCCAGCAGTGACCCCGGGACAGCCACTCCAAGGTCCTATAATTCACCCCTCCACTTT. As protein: CASSDPGTATPRSYNSPLHF.

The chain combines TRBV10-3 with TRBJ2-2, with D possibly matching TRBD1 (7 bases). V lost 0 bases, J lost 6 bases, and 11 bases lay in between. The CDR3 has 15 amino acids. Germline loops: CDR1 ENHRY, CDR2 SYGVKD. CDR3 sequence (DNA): TGTGCCATCAGTGAGTCTCAGGGGGGTCCCGGGGAGCTGTTTTTT. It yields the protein CAISESQGGPGELFF.

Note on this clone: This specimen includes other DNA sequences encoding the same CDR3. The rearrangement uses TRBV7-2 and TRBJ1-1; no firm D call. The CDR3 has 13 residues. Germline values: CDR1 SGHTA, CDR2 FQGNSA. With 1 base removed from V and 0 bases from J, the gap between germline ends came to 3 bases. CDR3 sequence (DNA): TGTGCCAGCAGCTTAGTTGTGAACACTGAAGCTTTCTTT. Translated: CASSLVVNTEAFF.

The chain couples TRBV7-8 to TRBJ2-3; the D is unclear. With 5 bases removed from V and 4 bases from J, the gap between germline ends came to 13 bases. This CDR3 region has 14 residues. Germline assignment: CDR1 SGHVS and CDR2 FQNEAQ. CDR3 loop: CASSTTPRADTQYF. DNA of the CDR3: TGTGCCAGCAGCACCACGCCCCGGGCAGATACGCAGTATTTT. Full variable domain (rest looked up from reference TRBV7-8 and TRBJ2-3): GAGVSQSPRYKVAKRGQDVALRCDPISGHVSLFWYQQALGQGPEFLTYFQNEAQLDKSGLPSDRFFAERPEGSVSTLKIQRTQQEDSAVYLCASSTTPRADTQYFGPGTRLTVL.

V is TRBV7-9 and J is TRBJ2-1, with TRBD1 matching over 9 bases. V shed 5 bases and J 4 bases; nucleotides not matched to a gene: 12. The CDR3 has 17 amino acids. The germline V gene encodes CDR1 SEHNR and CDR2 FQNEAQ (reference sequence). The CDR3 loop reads CASSLRKSGTGYNEQFF. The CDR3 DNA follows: TGTGCCAGCAGCCTTAGGAAATCCGGGACAGGGTACAATGAGCAGTTCTTC.

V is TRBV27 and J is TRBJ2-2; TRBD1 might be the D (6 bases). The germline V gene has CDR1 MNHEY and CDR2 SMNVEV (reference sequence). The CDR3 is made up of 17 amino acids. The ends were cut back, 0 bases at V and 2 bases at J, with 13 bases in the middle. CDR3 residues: CASSLSTGHTNTGELFF. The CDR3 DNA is TGTGCCAGCAGTTTATCGACGGGACATACTAACACCGGGGAGCTGTTTTTT.